Detailed here is one T cell receptor beta chain. Its antigen is not identified. The treatment: oral pan-JAK inhibitor, 5-10 mg twice daily. Researchers took lesional scalp punch biopsies and peripheral blood from people who were alopecia areata patients. These data originate in a study of CD8+ T cells in alopecia areata. At the level of the study: Tofacitinib therapy lasting 6 to 18 months was followed by 6 months off drug. Study findings and constraints: Uncertainty about whether baseline CD8+ expansion is linked to response remains, with one nonresponder.

As the sequencing template, cDNA was produced by extracting RNA and reverse transcribing it. Clones were sequenced by immunoSEQ multiplex PCR, and TCRdb holds only the in-frame ones, with some missing. The sample has some 150,000 clones; roughly 54% are singletons. The sample was CD8+ T cells sorted from blood, taken at week 4, from a patient treated with tofacitinib. This receptor was taken from a human donor with alopecia areata.

CDR3: CASSLKAGESGELFF. CDR3 sequence (DNA): TGTGCCAGCAGCTTAAAGGCAGGGGAGAGCGGGGAGCTGTTTTTT. The chain recombines TRBV11-1 with TRBJ2-2; possibly TRBD1 for D (6 bases). The CDR3 spans 15 residues. Germline CDR1 reads SGHAT; CDR2 reads FQDESV (reference sequence). V lost 2 bases and J 7 bases, leaving 14 bases between the germline ends.